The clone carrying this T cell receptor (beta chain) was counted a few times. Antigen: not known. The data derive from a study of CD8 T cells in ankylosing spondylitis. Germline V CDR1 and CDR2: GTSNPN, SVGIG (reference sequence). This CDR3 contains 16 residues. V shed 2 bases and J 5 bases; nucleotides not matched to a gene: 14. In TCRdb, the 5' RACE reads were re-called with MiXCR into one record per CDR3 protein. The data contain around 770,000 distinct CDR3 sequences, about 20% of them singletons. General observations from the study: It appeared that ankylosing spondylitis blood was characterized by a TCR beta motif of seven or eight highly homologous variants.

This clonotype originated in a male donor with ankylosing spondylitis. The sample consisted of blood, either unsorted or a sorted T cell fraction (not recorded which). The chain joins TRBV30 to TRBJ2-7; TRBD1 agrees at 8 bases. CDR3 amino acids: CAWSSRRDRLEDEQYF. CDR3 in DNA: TGTGCCTGGAGTTCACGCCGGGACAGGCTCGAGGACGAGCAGTACTTC. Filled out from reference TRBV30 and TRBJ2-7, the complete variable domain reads SQTIHQWPATLVQPVGSPLSLECTVEGTSNPNLYWYRQAAGRGLQLLFYSVGIGQISSEVPQNLSASRPQDRQFILSSKKLLLSDSGFYLCAWSSRRDRLEDEQYFGPGTRLTVT.